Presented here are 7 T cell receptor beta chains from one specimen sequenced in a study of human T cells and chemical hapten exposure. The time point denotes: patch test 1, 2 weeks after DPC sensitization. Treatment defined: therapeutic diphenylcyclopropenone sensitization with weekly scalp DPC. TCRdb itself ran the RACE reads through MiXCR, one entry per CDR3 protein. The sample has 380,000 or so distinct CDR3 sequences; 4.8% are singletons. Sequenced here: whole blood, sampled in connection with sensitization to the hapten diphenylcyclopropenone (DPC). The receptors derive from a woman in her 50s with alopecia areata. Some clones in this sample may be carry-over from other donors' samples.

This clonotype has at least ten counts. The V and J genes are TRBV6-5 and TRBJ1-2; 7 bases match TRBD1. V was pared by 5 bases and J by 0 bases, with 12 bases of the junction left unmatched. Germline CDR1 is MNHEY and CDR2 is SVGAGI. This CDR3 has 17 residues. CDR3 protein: CASSGVTGTVANYGYTF. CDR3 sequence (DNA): TGTGCCAGCAGTGGAGTAACCGGGACAGTAGCTAACTATGGCTACACCTTC.

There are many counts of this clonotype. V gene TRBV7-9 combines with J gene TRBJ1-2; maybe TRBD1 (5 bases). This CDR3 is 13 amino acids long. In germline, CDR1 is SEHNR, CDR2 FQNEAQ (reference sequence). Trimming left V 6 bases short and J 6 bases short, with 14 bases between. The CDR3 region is CASRSTGLNGYTF. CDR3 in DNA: TGTGCCAGCAGATCAACAGGACTCAATGGCTACACCTTC.

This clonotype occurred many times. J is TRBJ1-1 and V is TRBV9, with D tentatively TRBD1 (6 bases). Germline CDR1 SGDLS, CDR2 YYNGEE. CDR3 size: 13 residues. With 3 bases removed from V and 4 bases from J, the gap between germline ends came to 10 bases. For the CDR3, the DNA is TGTGCCAGCAGCGGGGACACTTTCACTGAAGCTTTCTTT. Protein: CASSGDTFTEAFF.

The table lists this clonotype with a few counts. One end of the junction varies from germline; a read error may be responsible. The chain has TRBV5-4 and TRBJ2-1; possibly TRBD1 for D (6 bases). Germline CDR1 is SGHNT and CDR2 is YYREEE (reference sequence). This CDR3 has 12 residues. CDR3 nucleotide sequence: TGTGTCAGCAGCTACACAGGGTCTGAGCAGTTCTTC. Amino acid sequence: CVSSYTGSEQFF.

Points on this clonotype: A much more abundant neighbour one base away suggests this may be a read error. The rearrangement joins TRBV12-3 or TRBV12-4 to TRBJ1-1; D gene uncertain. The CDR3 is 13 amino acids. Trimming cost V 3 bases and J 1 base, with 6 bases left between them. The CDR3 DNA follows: TGTGCCAGCAGTTTTATCGAGAACACTGAAGCTTTCTTT. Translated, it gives CASSFIENTEAFF.

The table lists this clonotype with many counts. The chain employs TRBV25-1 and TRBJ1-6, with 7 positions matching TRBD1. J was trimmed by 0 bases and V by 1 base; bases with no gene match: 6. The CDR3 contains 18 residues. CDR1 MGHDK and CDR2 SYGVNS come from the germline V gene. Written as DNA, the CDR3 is TGTGCCAGCAGTGAATCGGGACAGAAGAGCTCCTATAATTCACCCCTCCACTTT. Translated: CASSESGQKSSYNSPLHF.

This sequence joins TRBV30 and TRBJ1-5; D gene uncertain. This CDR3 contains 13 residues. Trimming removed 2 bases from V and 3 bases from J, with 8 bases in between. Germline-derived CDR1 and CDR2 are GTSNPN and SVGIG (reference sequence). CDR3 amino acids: CAWSRQDNQPQHF. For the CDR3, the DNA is TGTGCCTGGAGTCGTCAGGACAATCAGCCCCAGCATTTT.